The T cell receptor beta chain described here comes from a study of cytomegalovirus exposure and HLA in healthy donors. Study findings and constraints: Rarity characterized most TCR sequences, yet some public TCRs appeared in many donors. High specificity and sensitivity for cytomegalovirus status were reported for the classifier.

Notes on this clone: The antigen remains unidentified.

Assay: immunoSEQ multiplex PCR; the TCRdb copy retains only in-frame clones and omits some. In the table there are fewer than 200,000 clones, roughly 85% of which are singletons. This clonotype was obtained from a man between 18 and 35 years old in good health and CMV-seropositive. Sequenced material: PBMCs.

CDR3 loop: CASSFYRGREQYF. The CDR3 DNA sequence: TGTGCCAGCAGCTTTTACAGGGGTCGCGAGCAGTACTTC. The chain uses TRBV5-6 and TRBJ2-7, with 7 bases lining up with TRBD1. The CDR3 sequence is 13 residues long. Germline V gene lookup returns CDR1 SGHDT and CDR2 YYEEEE. V lost 2 bases to trimming and J lost 6 bases; unmatched junction nucleotides: 5.